Below are 9 T cell receptor beta chains sequenced from a single sample in a study of beta chain features in type 1 diabetes. The authors reverse transcribed all of the isolated RNA, so sequencing captured expressed TCRB transcripts. The assay was immunoSEQ multiplex PCR, and TCRdb's table has in-frame clones only and misses some. The profile shows some 900,000 clones, 15% to 20% of them singletons. Input material: naive CD4+ T cells from blood. The origin of the receptors is a woman younger than 30 in good health.

There are a few counts of this clone. The rearrangement links TRBV5-1 to TRBJ1-4; tentative D call: TRBD1 (5 bases). The V gene lost 1 base and the J gene lost 4 bases, with 11 bases spanning the gap. The germline CDR1 and CDR2 sequences are SGHRS and YFSETQ. The length of the CDR3 is 15 residues. The DNA for the CDR3 is TGCGCCAGCAGCTTGCAGGGATTCGATAATGAAAAACTGTTTTTT. Encoded protein: CASSLQGFDNEKLFF.

CDR3 sequence reads: CASSSSPGTSGVEQYF. The DNA of the CDR3 is TGTGCCAGCAGCTCATCTCCAGGGACTAGCGGGGTAGAGCAGTACTTC. The chain joins TRBV7-2 to TRBJ2-7; TRBD2 matches at 13 bases. Trimming at V came to 4 bases and at J to 7 bases, leaving 10 bases not matched to a gene. The germline gives CDR1 SGHTA, CDR2 FQGNSA. CDR3 length: 16 residues.

This clone showed up just a few times. This chain links TRBV28 with TRBJ2-5; D is undetermined. The CDR3 covers 12 residues. Germline lookup yields CDR1 MDHEN and CDR2 SYDVKM. V was clipped by 7 bases and J by 2 bases, with 8 bases between them. CDR3 sequence (DNA): TGTGCCAGCACTGATCGTCAAGAGACCCAGTACTTC. It specifies CASTDRQETQYF.

This chain joins TRBV19 and TRBJ2-7; possibly TRBD2 for D (6 bases). Trimming stripped 5 bases from V and 2 bases from J, with 19 bases between. The V gene's germline CDR1 is LNHDA and CDR2 SQIVND (reference sequence). The CDR3 sequence is 16 residues long. CDR3 nucleotide sequence: TGTGCCAGTAGTCCCCGCCCCGGGACTTGGACCTACGAGCAGTACTTC. Its translation: CASSPRPGTWTYEQYF.

The chain is built from TRBV13 and TRBJ2-1; the D call may be TRBD1 or TRBD2 (6 bases each). Germline-derived CDR1 and CDR2 are PRHDT and FYEKMQ (reference sequence). Between the trimmed V and J ends, which lost 0 bases and 5 bases, there was a span of 17 bases. CDR3 length: 17 amino acids. CDR3 amino acids: CASSLGDRGTLDNEQFF. The CDR3 DNA sequence: TGTGCCAGCAGCTTAGGCGATCGGGGGACACTCGACAATGAGCAGTTCTTC.

A few counts support this clone. The V call is TRBV7-2, the J call TRBJ2-7; D is unresolved. Germline V gives CDR1 SGHTA, CDR2 FQGNSA. Trimming shortened V by 3 bases and J by 6 bases, and 6 bases separated the two germline ends. There are 11 residues in the CDR3. CDR3 in DNA: TGTGCCAGCAGCTTTTATGGCGAGCAGTACTTC. Translating gives CASSFYGEQYF. Full variable domain (remainder filled in from reference TRBV7-2 and TRBJ2-7): GAGVSQSPSNKVTEKGKDVELRCDPISGHTALYWYRQSLGQGLEFLIYFQGNSAPDKSGLPSDRFSAERTGGSVSTLTIQRTQQEDSAVYLCASSFYGEQYFGPGTRLTVT.

The table lists this clone with a few counts. This sample includes further DNA sequences coding for the same CDR3. The chain is built from TRBV20-1 and TRBJ2-1; D gene ambiguous. The CDR3 sequence is 11 residues long. V was pared by 6 bases and J by 3 bases, with 6 bases between. Germline V lookup: CDR1 DFQATT, CDR2 SNEGSKA (reference sequence). CDR3 protein: CSASDYNEQFF. CDR3 nucleotide sequence: TGCAGTGCCTCGGACTACAATGAGCAGTTCTTC.

This clone has just a few counts. In nucleotides, the CDR3 is TGCGCCAGCAGCCCCCTTAGCGGAGACTACAATGAGCAGTTCTTC. This sequence encodes CASSPLSGDYNEQFF. This chain links TRBV5-1 with TRBJ2-1; a possible D gene is TRBD2 (6 bases). V was pared by 4 bases and J by 3 bases, with 14 bases between. Per the germline V gene, CDR1 is SGHRS and CDR2 is YFSETQ. The CDR3 runs 15 residues.

The table lists this clone with a few counts. The rearrangement joins TRBV7-2 to TRBJ2-3; D remains unclear. The CDR3 runs to 15 residues. Germline loops: CDR1 SGHTA, CDR2 FQGNSA. Trimming took off 2 bases at V and 0 bases at J, with 9 bases between the two ends. CDR3 residues: CASSLQGRSTDTQYF. The CDR3 coding sequence is TGTGCCAGCAGCTTACAAGGCAGGAGCACAGATACGCAGTATTTT.